The source of this T cell receptor beta chain is a study of T cells after yellow fever vaccination. Study-wide background: Researchers used SMART-Seq v4 Ultra Low Input to prepare fractions that had low cell numbers.

As regards this clonotype: The target antigen is unknown.

As TCR cDNA was made by 5'RACE template switching, a universal primer site and UMIs were added. From the 5' RACE reads, TCRdb called clonotypes with MiXCR, one entry per CDR3 protein. Among 620,000 or so distinct CDR3 sequences, over 9% were seen once, and the ten largest hold about 15%. The CDR3 consists of 17 residues. J gave up 4 bases and V 6 bases, and 5 bases lay outside the gene matches. Findings and limits, study-wide: Contaminants from the bulk population, in the form of abundant clonotypes, could be found in FACS-sorted repertoires. Most clones from primary vaccination resurfaced after the booster (96% CD4, over 75% CD8).

This TCR was recovered from a man under 40 who received the YFV17D yellow fever vaccine. The sample was PBMCs, taken on the day of the yellow fever booster vaccination. This chain joins TRBV12-3 or TRBV12-4 and TRBJ2-2; 16 bases match TRBD2. The CDR3 region has the DNA TGTGCCAGCAGAGAGGGACTAGCGGGAGGGCCCACCGGGGAGCTGTTTTTT. Translation: CASREGLAGGPTGELFF.